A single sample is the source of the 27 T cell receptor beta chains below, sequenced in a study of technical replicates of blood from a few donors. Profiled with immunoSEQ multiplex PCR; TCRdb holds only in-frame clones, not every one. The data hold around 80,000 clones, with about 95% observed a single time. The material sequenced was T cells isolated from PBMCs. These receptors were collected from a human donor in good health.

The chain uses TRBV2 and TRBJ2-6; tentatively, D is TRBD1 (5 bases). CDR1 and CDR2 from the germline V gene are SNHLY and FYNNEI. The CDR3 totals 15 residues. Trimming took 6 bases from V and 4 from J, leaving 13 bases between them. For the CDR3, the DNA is TGTGCCAGCAGGACCCAGGGCTCCGGGGCCAACGTCCTGACTTTC. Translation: CASRTQGSGANVLTF.

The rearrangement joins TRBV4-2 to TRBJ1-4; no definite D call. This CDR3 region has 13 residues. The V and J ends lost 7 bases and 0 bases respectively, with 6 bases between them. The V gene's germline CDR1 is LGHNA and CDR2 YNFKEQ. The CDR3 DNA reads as TGTGCCAGCATGTCTGCAACTAATGAAAAACTGTTTTTT. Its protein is CASMSATNEKLFF.

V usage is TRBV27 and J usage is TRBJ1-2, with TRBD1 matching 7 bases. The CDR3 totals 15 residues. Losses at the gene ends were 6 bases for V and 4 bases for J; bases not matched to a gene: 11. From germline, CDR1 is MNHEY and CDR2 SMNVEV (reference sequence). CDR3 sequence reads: CASREDREAIYGYTF. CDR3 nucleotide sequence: TGTGCCAGCAGAGAAGACAGGGAAGCTATCTATGGCTACACCTTC.

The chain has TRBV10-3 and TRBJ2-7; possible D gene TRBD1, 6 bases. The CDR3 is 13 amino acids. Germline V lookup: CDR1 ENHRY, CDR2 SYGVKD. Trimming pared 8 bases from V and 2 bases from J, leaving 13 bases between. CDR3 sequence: CAIAPAGAYEQYF. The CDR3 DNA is TGTGCCATCGCTCCTGCAGGGGCCTACGAGCAGTACTTC.

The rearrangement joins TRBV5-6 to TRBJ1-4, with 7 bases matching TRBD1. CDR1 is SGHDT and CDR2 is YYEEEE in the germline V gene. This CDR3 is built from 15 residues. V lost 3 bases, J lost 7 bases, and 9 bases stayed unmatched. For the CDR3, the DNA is TGTGCCAGCAGCTACCGTCAGACAGGGACTGAAAAACTGTTTTTT. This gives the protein CASSYRQTGTEKLFF.

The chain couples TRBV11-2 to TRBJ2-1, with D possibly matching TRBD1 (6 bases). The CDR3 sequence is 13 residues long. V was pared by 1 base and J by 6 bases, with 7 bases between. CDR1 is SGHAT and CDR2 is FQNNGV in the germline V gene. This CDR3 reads CASSLAGANEQFF. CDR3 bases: TGTGCCAGCAGCTTAGCAGGGGCCAATGAGCAGTTCTTC.

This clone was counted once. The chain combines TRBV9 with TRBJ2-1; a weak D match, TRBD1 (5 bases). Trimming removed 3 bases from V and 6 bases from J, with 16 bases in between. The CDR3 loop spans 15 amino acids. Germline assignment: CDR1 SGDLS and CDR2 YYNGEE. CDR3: CASSGNGAAGNEQFF. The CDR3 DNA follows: TGTGCCAGCAGCGGTAATGGGGCAGCCGGCAATGAGCAGTTCTTC.

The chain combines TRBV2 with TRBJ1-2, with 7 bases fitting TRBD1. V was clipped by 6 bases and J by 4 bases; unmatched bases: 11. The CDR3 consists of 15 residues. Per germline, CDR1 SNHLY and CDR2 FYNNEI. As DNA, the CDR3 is TGTGCCAGCAGGGTAGGACAGGCACTAGGCTATGGCTACACCTTC. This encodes CASRVGQALGYGYTF.

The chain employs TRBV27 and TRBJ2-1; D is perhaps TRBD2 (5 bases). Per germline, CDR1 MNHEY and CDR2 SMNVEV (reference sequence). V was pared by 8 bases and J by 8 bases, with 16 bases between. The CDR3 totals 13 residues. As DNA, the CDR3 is TGTGCCAGCGGGAGTGAAAATGGCTATGAGCAGTTCTTC. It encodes CASGSENGYEQFF.

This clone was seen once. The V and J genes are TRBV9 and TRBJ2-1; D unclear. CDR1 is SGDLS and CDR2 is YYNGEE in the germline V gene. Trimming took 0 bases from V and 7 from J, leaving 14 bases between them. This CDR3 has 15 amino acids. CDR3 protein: CASSVGPSSNNEQFF. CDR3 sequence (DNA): TGTGCCAGCAGCGTAGGCCCTAGTTCCAATAATGAGCAGTTCTTC.

The CDR3 is CASRLAGVDTQYF. CDR3 sequence (DNA): TGTGCCAGCCGACTAGCGGGAGTGGATACGCAGTATTTT. The chain couples TRBV19 to TRBJ2-3; TRBD2 matches 12 bases. The CDR3 is 13 amino acids. The V gene end was trimmed by 9 bases and the J gene end by 6 bases; junction bases not matched to a gene: 4. In germline, CDR1 is LNHDA, CDR2 SQIVND (reference sequence).

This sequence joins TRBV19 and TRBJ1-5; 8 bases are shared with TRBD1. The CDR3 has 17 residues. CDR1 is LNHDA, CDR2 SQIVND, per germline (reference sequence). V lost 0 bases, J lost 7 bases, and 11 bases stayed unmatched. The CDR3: CASSIDPGTGFGQPQHF. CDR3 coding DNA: TGTGCCAGTAGTATAGATCCCGGGACAGGTTTTGGGCAGCCCCAGCATTTT.

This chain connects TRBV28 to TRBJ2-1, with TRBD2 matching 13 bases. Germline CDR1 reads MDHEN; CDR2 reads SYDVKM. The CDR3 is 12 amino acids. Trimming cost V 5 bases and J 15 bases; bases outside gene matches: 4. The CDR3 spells CASSKLAGGPFF. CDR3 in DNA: TGTGCCAGCAGTAAACTAGCGGGAGGGCCGTTCTTC.

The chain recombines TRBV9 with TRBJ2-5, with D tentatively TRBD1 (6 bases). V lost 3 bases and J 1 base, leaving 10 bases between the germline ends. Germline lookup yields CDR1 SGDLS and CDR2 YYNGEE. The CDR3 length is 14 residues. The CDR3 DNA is TGTGCCAGCAGCGGGGGACAACTCCAAGAGACCCAGTACTTC. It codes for CASSGGQLQETQYF.

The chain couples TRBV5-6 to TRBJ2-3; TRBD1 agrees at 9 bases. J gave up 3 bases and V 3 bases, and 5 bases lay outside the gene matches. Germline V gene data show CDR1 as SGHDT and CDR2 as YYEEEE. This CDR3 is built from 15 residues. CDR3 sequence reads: CASSSPDRGTDTQYF. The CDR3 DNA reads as TGTGCCAGCAGCTCACCCGACAGGGGGACAGATACGCAGTATTTT.

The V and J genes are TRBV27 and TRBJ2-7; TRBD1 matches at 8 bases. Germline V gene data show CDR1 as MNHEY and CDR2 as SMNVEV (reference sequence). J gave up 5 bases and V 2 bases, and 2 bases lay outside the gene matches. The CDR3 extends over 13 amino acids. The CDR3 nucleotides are TGTGCCAGCAGTTTAGACAGGGGCCACGAGCAGTACTTC. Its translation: CASSLDRGHEQYF.

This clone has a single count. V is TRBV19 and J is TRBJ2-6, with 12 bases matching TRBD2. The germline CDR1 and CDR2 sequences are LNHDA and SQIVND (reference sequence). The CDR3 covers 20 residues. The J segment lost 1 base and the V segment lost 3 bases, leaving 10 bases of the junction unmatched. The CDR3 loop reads CASSIWLAGGSASGANVLTF. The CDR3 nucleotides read TGTGCCAGTAGTATTTGGCTAGCGGGAGGGTCGGCTTCTGGGGCCAACGTCCTGACTTTC.

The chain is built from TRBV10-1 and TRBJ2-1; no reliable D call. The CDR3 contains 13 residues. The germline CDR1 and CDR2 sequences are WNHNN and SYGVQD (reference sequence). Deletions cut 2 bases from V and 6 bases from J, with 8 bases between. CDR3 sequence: CASSEGWLNEQFF. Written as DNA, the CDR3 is TGCGCCAGCAGTGAGGGCTGGCTCAATGAGCAGTTCTTC.

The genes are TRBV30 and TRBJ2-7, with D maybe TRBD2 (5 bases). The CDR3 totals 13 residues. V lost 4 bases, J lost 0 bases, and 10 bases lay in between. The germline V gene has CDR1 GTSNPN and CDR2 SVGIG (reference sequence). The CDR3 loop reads CAWTSGSSYEQYF. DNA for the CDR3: TGTGCCTGGACATCTGGGAGCTCCTACGAGCAGTACTTC.

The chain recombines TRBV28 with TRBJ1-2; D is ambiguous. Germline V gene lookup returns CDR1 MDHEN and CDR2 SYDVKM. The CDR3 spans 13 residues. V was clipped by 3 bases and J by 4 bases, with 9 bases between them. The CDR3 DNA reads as TGTGCCAGCAGTTTGGGCCAGTTCTATGGCTACACCTTC. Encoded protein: CASSLGQFYGYTF.

The DNA for the CDR3 is TGTGCCAGCAGCAAAGAATTGGCAGGGTTTCGCAGCGGGGAGCTGTTTTTT. This codes for CASSKELAGFRSGELFF. The J gene is TRBJ2-2, the V gene TRBV21-1; the DNA was not compared with TRBD1, the D call given in the table. TRBV21-1 is deemed a pseudogene. This CDR3 is 17 amino acids long.

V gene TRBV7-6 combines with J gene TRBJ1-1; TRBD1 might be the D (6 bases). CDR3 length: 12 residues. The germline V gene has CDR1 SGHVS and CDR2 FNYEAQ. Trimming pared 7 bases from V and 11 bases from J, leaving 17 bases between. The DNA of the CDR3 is TGTGCCAGCACCATGGGAGAGGGGGAGGCTTTCTTT. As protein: CASTMGEGEAFF.

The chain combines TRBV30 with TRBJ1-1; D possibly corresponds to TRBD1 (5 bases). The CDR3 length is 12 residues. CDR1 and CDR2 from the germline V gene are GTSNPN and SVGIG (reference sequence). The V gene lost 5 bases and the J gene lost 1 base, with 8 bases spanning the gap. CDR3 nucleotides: TGTGCCTGGTATCAGGGGAACACTGAAGCTTTCTTT. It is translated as CAWYQGNTEAFF.

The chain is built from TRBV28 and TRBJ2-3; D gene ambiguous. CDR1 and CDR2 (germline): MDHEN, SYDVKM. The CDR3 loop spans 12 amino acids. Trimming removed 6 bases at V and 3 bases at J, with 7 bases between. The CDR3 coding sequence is TGTGCCAGCAGCCCTATAACAGATACGCAGTATTTT. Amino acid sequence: CASSPITDTQYF.

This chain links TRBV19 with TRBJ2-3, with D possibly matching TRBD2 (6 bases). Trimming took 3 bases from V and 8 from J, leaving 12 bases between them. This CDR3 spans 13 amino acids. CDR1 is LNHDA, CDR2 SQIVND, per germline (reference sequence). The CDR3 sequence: CASSILEGGTQYF. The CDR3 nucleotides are TGTGCCAGTAGTATTCTGGAGGGAGGTACGCAGTATTTT.

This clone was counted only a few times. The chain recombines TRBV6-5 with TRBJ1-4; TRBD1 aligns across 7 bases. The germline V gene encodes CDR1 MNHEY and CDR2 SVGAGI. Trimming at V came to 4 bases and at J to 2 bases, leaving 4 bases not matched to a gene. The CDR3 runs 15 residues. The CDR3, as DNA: TGTGCCAGCAGTTCCCTACAGGGGACTAATGAAAAACTGTTTTTT. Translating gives CASSSLQGTNEKLFF.

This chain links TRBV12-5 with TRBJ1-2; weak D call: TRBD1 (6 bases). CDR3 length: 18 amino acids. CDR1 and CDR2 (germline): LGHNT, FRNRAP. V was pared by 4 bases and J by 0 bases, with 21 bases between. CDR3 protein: CASGYKPGQDLSNYGYTF. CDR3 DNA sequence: TGTGCTAGTGGTTATAAACCGGGACAAGACCTCTCTAACTATGGCTACACCTTC.